The sequence of this T cell receptor (beta chain) was determined in a study of CD8+ T cells in alopecia areata. RNA extraction was followed by reverse transcription into cDNA, which acted as the sequencing template. The repertoire was sequenced with immunoSEQ multiplex PCR; TCRdb's copy has only in-frame clones and lacks some. The table records roughly 65,000 clones, roughly 44% of them present only once. The CDR3 runs to 15 residues. With 3 bases removed from V and 2 bases from J, the gap between germline ends came to 13 bases. CDR1 is MNHEY and CDR2 is SMNVEV in the germline V gene (reference sequence).

The J gene is TRBJ2-5, the V gene TRBV27; the D gene could be TRBD1 or TRBD2 (5 bases each). This TCR was recovered from a human donor with alopecia areata. This specimen consisted of CD8+ T cells sorted from blood, obtained at week 0. CDR3: CASSFYKGTQETQYF. The CDR3 nucleotides read TGTGCCAGCAGTTTCTATAAAGGGACGCAAGAGACCCAGTACTTC.